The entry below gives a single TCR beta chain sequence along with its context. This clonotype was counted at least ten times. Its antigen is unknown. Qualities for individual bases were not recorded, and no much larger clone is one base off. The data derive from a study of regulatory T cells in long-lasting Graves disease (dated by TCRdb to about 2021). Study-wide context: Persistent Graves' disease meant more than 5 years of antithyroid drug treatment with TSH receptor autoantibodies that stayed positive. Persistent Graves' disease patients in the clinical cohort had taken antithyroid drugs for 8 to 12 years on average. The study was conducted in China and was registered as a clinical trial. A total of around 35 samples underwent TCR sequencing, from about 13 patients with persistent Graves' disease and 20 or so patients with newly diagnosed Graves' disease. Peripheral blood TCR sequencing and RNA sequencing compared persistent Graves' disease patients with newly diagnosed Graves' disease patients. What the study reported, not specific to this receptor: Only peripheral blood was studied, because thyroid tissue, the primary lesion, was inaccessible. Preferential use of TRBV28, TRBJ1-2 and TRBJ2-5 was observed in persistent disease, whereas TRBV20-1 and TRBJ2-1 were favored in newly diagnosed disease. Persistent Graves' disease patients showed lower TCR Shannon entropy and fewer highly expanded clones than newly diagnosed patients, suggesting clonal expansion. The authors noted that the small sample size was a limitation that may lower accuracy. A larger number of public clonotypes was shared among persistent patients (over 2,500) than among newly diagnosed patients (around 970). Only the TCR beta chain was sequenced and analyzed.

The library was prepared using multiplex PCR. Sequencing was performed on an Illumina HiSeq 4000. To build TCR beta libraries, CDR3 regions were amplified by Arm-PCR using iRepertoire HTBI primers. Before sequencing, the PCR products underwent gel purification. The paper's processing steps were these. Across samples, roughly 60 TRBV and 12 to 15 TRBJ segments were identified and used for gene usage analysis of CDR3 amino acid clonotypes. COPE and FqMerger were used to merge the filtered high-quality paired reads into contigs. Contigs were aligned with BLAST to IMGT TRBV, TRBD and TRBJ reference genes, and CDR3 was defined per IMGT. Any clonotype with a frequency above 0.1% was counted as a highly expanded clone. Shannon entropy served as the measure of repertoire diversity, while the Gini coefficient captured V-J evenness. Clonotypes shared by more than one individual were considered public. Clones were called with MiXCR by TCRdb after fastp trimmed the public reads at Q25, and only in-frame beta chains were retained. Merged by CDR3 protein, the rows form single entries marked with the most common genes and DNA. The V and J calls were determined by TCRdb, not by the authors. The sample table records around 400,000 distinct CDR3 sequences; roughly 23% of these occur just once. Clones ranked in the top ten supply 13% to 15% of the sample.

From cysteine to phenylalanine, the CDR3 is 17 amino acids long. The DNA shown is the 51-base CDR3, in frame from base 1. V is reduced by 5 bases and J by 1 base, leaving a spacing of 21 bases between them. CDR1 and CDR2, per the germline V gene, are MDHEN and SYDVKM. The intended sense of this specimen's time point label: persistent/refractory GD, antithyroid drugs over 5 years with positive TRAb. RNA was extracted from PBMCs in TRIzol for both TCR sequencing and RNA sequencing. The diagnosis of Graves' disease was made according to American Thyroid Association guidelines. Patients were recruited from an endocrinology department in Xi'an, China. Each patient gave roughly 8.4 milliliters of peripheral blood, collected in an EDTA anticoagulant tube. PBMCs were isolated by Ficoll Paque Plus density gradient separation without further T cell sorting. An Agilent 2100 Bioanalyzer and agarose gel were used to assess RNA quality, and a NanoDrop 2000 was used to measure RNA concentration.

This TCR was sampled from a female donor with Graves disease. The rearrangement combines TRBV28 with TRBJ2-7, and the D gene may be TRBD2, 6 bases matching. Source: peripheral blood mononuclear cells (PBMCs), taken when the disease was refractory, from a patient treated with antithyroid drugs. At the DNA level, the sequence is TGTGCCAGCAGTCCCCGGGACTCCCCCGGGCCTTCCTACGAGCAGTACTTC. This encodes CASSPRDSPGPSYEQYF.